Presented here are 18 T cell receptor beta chains from one specimen sequenced in a study of cytomegalovirus exposure and HLA in healthy donors. Sequenced by immunoSEQ multiplex PCR; TCRdb stores in-frame clones only, minus some. This sample has 110,000 or so clones, with about nine tenths found just once. Sequencing used PBMCs. The receptors were sampled from a man aged 18 to 35 in good health and CMV-seronegative.

The chain recombines TRBV7-9 with TRBJ1-1; 8 nucleotides match TRBD1. Germline V lookup: CDR1 SEHNR, CDR2 FQNEAQ (reference sequence). The CDR3 runs 15 residues. The V segment lost 5 bases and the J segment 4 bases; nucleotides outside the gene matches: 9. CDR3 coding DNA: TGTGCCAGCAGCCCACCGACAGGGGTGGTCACTGAAGCTTTCTTT. Encoded protein: CASSPPTGVVTEAFF. Together with reference TRBV7-9 and TRBJ1-1, the CDR3 gives the full variable domain: DTGVSQNPRHKITKRGQNVTFRCDPISEHNRLYWYRQTLGQGPEFLTYFQNEAQLEKSRLLSDRFSAERPKGSFSTLEIQRTEQGDSAMYLCASSPPTGVVTEAFFGQGTRLTVV.

This chain links TRBV7-2 with TRBJ1-2; D ambiguous. The V end lost 5 bases, the J end lost 6 bases, and 16 bases lay between the germline ends. This CDR3 has 14 amino acids. Germline V gene lookup returns CDR1 SGHTA and CDR2 FQGNSA. CDR3 in DNA: TGTGCCAGCAGCATTCTATGGGAGGGTAATGGCTACACCTTC. It is translated as CASSILWEGNGYTF.

The rearrangement joins TRBV29-1 to TRBJ2-1, with D hard to call. From germline, CDR1 is SQVTM and CDR2 ANQGSEA. Trimming took off 4 bases at V and 0 bases at J, with 7 bases between the two ends. The CDR3 covers 13 residues. The DNA for the CDR3 is TGCAGCGTTGCTATCAACTCCTACAATGAGCAGTTCTTC. Translated: CSVAINSYNEQFF.

DNA for the CDR3: TGTGCCAGTAGTATAGGACAGGGTGACTATGGCTACACCTTC. Translation: CASSIGQGDYGYTF. The chain recombines TRBV19 with TRBJ1-2; TRBD1 aligns across 7 bases. The CDR3 extends over 14 amino acids. J lost 3 bases, V lost 1 base, and 2 bases had no gene match. Germline V lookup: CDR1 LNHDA, CDR2 SQIVND (reference sequence).

The chain combines TRBV29-1 with TRBJ1-5, with a possible D match to TRBD1 (5 bases). Trimming removed 0 bases from V and 10 bases from J, with 13 bases in between. From germline, CDR1 is SQVTM and CDR2 ANQGSEA. There are 13 residues in the CDR3. The CDR3: CSVEDLLGGPQHF. CDR3 DNA sequence: TGCAGCGTTGAAGATCTTCTCGGGGGTCCCCAGCATTTT.

CDR3 in DNA: TGTGCCAGCAGTTTAACCCCCCCGACAAATCAGCCCCAGCATTTT. Protein: CASSLTPPTNQPQHF. The rearrangement links TRBV27 to TRBJ1-5; D call uncertain. Trimming removed 2 bases from V and 4 bases from J, with 12 bases in between. From germline, CDR1 is MNHEY and CDR2 SMNVEV (reference sequence). The CDR3 extends over 15 amino acids.

V usage is TRBV27 and J usage is TRBJ2-1; D is uncertain. The V end lost 3 bases, the J end lost 8 bases, and 8 bases lay between the germline ends. CDR3 length: 12 residues. Germline V gives CDR1 MNHEY, CDR2 SMNVEV (reference sequence). CDR3 amino acids: CASSFAGYEQFF. The DNA for the CDR3 is TGTGCCAGCAGTTTTGCCGGGTATGAGCAGTTCTTC.

The chain recombines TRBV12-5 with TRBJ2-4; D is perhaps TRBD1 (5 bases). The germline CDR1 and CDR2 sequences are LGHNT and FRNRAP. Trimming left V 1 base short and J 6 bases short, with 22 bases between. The CDR3 covers 18 residues. As DNA, the CDR3 is TGTGCTAGTGGTTTGGAAACGTATCGCGGACAACCAGGAAACATTCAGTACTTC. Its translation: CASGLETYRGQPGNIQYF.

This chain's CDR3 is CASRGLAGGMETQYF. The CDR3 DNA reads TGTGCCAGCAGGGGACTAGCGGGGGGGATGGAGACCCAGTACTTC. V gene TRBV2 combines with J gene TRBJ2-5, with 16 bases that match TRBD2. The germline V gene has CDR1 SNHLY and CDR2 FYNNEI. Losses at the gene ends were 6 bases for V and 5 bases for J; bases not matched to a gene: 3. The CDR3 covers 15 residues.

The chain joins TRBV4-3 to TRBJ1-4; D unclear. There are 12 residues in the CDR3. The V gene lost 4 bases and the J gene lost 8 bases, with 8 bases spanning the gap. Germline V gene lookup returns CDR1 LGHNA and CDR2 YSLEER. The CDR3 coding sequence is TGCGCCAGCAGCCTTGGCATGGAAAAACTGTTTTTT. Its translation: CASSLGMEKLFF.

The rearrangement uses TRBV27 and TRBJ2-7; 7 bases fit TRBD1. Germline-derived CDR1 and CDR2 are MNHEY and SMNVEV (reference sequence). The J segment lost 2 bases and the V segment lost 2 bases, leaving 6 bases of the junction unmatched. CDR3 length equals 15 residues. CDR3 nucleotide sequence: TGTGCCAGCAGTTTACTGAGACAGGGTGCCTACGAGCAGTACTTC. This codes for CASSLLRQGAYEQYF.

V is TRBV2 and J is TRBJ2-7, with TRBD1 matching 10 bases. V lost 6 bases, J lost 7 bases, and 6 bases stayed unmatched. CDR3 size: 13 residues. Germline V CDR1 and CDR2: SNHLY, FYNNEI. CDR3 amino acids: CASRDRGPREQYF. The CDR3 DNA reads TGTGCCAGCAGAGACAGGGGGCCGAGGGAGCAGTACTTC.

V gene TRBV11-3 combines with J gene TRBJ2-7, with a possible D match to TRBD2 (6 bases). Trimming shortened V by 3 bases and J by 6 bases, and 15 bases separated the two germline ends. This CDR3 has 14 residues. The germline CDR1 and CDR2 sequences are SGHNT and YENEEA. The CDR3 bases are TGTGCCAGCAGCTTGGGGCCTAGCGCAGTCGAGCAGTACTTC. The encoded protein is CASSLGPSAVEQYF.

The V gene is TRBV2, the J gene TRBJ2-3; 9 bases match TRBD2. The V segment lost 6 bases and the J segment 2 bases; nucleotides outside the gene matches: 9. This CDR3 is 16 amino acids long. Germline CDR1 is SNHLY and CDR2 is FYNNEI. This chain's CDR3 is CASRDLAGSITDTQYF. The CDR3 DNA reads as TGTGCCAGCAGGGATCTAGCGGGATCCATCACAGATACGCAGTATTTT.

The chain couples TRBV2 to TRBJ2-1; 9 positions agree with TRBD1. Germline loops: CDR1 SNHLY, CDR2 FYNNEI. V lost 7 bases to trimming and J lost 6 bases; unmatched junction nucleotides: 10. The CDR3 is 15 amino acids. CDR3 bases: TGTGCCAGCACCCCCGGGACAGGGAGCCGCAATGAGCAGTTCTTC. As protein: CASTPGTGSRNEQFF.

The chain links TRBV10-2 to TRBJ2-3, with TRBD2 identical over 8 bases. This CDR3 region has 14 residues. Germline-derived CDR1 and CDR2 are WSHSY and SAAADI. V was clipped by 4 bases and J by 2 bases; unmatched bases: 2. CDR3 sequence: CASSGSGNTDTQYF. DNA for the CDR3: TGCGCCAGCAGTGGTAGCGGGAACACAGATACGCAGTATTTT.

This clone was recorded only once. CDR3 nucleotide sequence: TGCGCCAGCAGCTTGGCTGGGTTACAGTTCACAGATACGCAGTATTTT. This gives the protein CASSLAGLQFTDTQYF. This chain links TRBV5-1 with TRBJ2-3; D unresolved. CDR1 SGHRS and CDR2 YFSETQ come from the germline V gene. V lost 0 bases, J lost 2 bases, and 13 bases lay in between. The length of the CDR3 is 16 residues.

This sequence joins TRBV5-1 and TRBJ1-2, with TRBD1 matching over 7 bases. The V gene end was trimmed by 0 bases and the J gene end by 1 base; junction bases not matched to a gene: 3. This CDR3 region has 15 residues. Germline loops: CDR1 SGHRS, CDR2 YFSETQ. The CDR3 is CASSLAAGGNYGYTF. The CDR3 nucleotides read TGCGCCAGCAGCTTGGCGGCAGGGGGTAACTATGGCTACACCTTC.